The T cell receptor (beta chain) described here comes from a study of shared clonotypes between healthy human individuals. This table comes from immunoSEQ multiplex PCR, and its TCRdb copy is limited to in-frame clones, with some not included. The sample lists 550,000 to 700,000 clones; 55% to 85% were seen once. Germline CDR1 is SGHTA and CDR2 is FQGNSA. The CDR3 is made up of 13 amino acids. V was trimmed by 5 bases and J by 4 bases, leaving 10 bases between them. This clone occurred a few times. The receptor comes from a woman aged 25 to 45 in good health. V usage is TRBV7-2 and J usage is TRBJ2-3, with D uncertain. Source material: memory CD4+ T cells sorted from blood. The subset: CD45RA-negative fraction. This chain's CDR3 is CASSTYASDTQYF. Written as DNA, the CDR3 is TGTGCCAGCAGCACGTATGCGTCAGATACGCAGTATTTT.